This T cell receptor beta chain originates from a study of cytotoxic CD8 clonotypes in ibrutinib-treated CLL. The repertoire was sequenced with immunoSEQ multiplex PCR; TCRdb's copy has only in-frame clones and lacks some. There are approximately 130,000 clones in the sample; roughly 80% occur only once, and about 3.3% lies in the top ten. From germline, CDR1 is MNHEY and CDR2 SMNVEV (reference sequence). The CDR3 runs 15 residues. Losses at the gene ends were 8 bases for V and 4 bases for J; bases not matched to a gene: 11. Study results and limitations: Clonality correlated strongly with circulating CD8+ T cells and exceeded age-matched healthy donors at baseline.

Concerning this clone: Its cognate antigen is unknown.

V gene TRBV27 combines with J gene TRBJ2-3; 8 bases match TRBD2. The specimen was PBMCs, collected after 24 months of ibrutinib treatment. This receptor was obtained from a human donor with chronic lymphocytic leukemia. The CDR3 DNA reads TGTGCCAGCCACTCCCCCAGCGGGGGCTCAGATACGCAGTATTTT. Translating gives CASHSPSGGSDTQYF.